The rows below give T cell receptor beta chains drawn from one sample of a study of early T cells in non-severe SARS-CoV-2 infection. TCRdb reprocessed the 5' RACE reads via MiXCR and lists one record per CDR3 protein. There are 90,000 to 120,000 distinct CDR3 sequences in the sample; roughly 11% occur only once, and around 8% lies in the top ten. Sequenced sample: whole blood. These receptor sequences come from an adult who was a healthcare worker with PCR-confirmed SARS-CoV-2 infection or an uninfected control (not recorded which). Each CDR3 is given with its conserved first and last residue. Fields, in order: clone size, D gene, J gene, V gene, CDR3 protein, CDR3 DNA. A D gene is named only where the DNA matches it firmly. Size values are once, few and many counts, or a class for expanded clones, and some rows have none.

NA NA TRBJ2-7 TRBV24-1 CATSQDNLSEQYF TGTGCCACATCACAGGACAACCTCTCCGAGCAGTACTTC
NA NA TRBJ2-7 TRBV5-6 CASSVTRGEEQYF TGTGCCAGCAGCGTGACCAGGGGGGAGGAGCAGTACTTC
few TRBD1 TRBJ1-5 TRBV25-1 CASGQGPYQPQHF TGTGCCAGTGGACAGGGGCCATATCAGCCCCAGCATTTT
few NA TRBJ2-2 TRBV7-9 CASSLDPGTGELFF TGTGCCAGCAGCTTAGACCCGGGAACCGGGGAGCTGTTTTTT
few NA TRBJ2-3 TRBV28 CASNRGHEVTDTQYF TGTGCCAGCAATCGGGGTCATGAGGTCACAGATACGCAGTATTTT
NA NA TRBJ1-1 TRBV12-3/TRBV12-4 CASSLGGRRTEAFF TGTGCCAGCAGTTTGGGAGGTCGACGCACTGAAGCTTTCTTT
few NA TRBJ2-1 TRBV29-1 CSGSQGYPGEQFF TGCAGCGGATCGCAGGGTTATCCTGGTGAGCAGTTCTTC
few NA TRBJ2-7 TRBV7-9 CASSFGQSFYEQYF TGTGCCAGCAGCTTCGGACAGAGTTTCTACGAGCAGTACTTC
few TRBD2 TRBJ2-7 TRBV25-1 CASSGGTNFYEQYF TGTGCCAGCAGTGGCGGGACTAACTTCTACGAGCAGTACTTC
few NA TRBJ2-1 TRBV3-1 CASSQASDEQFF TGTGCCAGCAGCCAGGCTAGCGATGAGCAGTTCTTC
NA NA TRBJ1-6 TRBV2 CASSEGERRPLHF TGTGCCAGCAGTGAAGGCGAACGTCGCCCCCTCCACTTT
few TRBD1 TRBJ2-7 TRBV4-1 CASSHFILTGSYEQYF TGCGCCAGCAGCCACTTTATACTGACAGGGTCCTACGAGCAGTACTTC
many NA TRBJ2-5 TRBV10-3 CAISESPGSRETQYF TGTGCCATCAGTGAGTCGCCAGGGTCAAGGGAGACCCAGTACTTC
many NA TRBJ2-1 TRBV29-1 CSVGTYNEQFF TGCAGCGTTGGTACCTACAATGAGCAGTTCTTC
many NA TRBJ1-5 TRBV5-1 CASSLWAGQPQHF TGCGCCAGCAGCTTGTGGGCGGGTCAGCCCCAGCATTTT
few NA TRBJ2-3 TRBV18 CASSLSGVDTQYF TGTGCCAGCTCACTGTCGGGGGTAGATACGCAGTATTTT
NA NA TRBJ2-1 TRBV10-3 CAISEKNNEQFF TGTGCCATCAGTGAGAAAAACAATGAGCAGTTCTTC
many NA TRBJ2-7 TRBV27 CASSLTWRFRPYEQYF TGTGCCAGCAGCCTGACTTGGCGATTCCGGCCCTACGAGCAGTACTTC
many TRBD1 TRBJ1-1 TRBV15 CATRGQGNTEAFF TGTGCCACCAGGGGACAGGGGAACACTGAAGCTTTCTTT
NA TRBD1 TRBJ1-6 TRBV2 CASRDRTHSLHF TGTGCCAGCAGGGACAGGACGCATTCCCTCCACTTT
many TRBD2 TRBJ2-1 TRBV6-2/TRBV6-3 CASILAGLAGYNEQFF TGTGCCAGCATTCTGGCGGGACTAGCGGGATACAATGAGCAGTTCTTC
few NA TRBJ2-2 TRBV9 CASSAPNTGELFF TGTGCCAGCAGCGCCCCGAACACCGGGGAGCTGTTTTTT
many NA TRBJ2-7 TRBV2 CASSTGELAPGEQYF TGTGCCAGCAGTACCGGGGAGCTAGCCCCCGGCGAGCAGTACTTC
many NA TRBJ2-1 TRBV12-3/TRBV12-4 CASSPRVVGEQFF TGTGCCAGCAGCCCCCGTGTTGTAGGTGAGCAGTTCTTC
many NA TRBJ2-2 TRBV7-9 CASSFSGTGELFF TGTGCCAGCAGCTTTAGTGGAACCGGGGAGCTGTTTTTT
few NA TRBJ2-1 TRBV6-5 CASNRDSLDNEQFF TGTGCCAGCAATCGGGACTCCCTCGACAATGAGCAGTTCTTC
NA NA TRBJ2-2 TRBV7-2 CASSYSGTGYTGELFF TGTGCCAGCAGCTACTCCGGAACAGGCTACACCGGGGAGCTGTTTTTT
few TRBD2 TRBJ2-7 TRBV20-1 CSAINTSGSYEQYF TGCAGTGCTATAAACACTAGCGGGAGCTACGAGCAGTACTTC
NA NA TRBJ1-2 TRBV19 CASSPRNYGYTF TGTGCCAGTAGTCCCCGGAACTATGGCTACACCTTC
many TRBD1 TRBJ2-1 TRBV29-1 CSVGLQGAPGNEQFF TGCAGCGTGGGCTTACAGGGGGCGCCAGGCAATGAGCAGTTCTTC
many NA TRBJ2-1 TRBV5-1 CASSQAFRTLMGYNEQFF TGCGCCAGCAGCCAGGCGTTTCGGACTCTCATGGGGTACAATGAGCAGTTCTTC
NA TRBD2 TRBJ2-1 TRBV19 CASKPPSSGPNEQFF TGTGCCAGTAAGCCCCCCTCTAGCGGACCTAATGAGCAGTTCTTC
once NA TRBJ2-3 TRBV6-5 CASSYSTSTDTQYF TGTGCCAGCAGTTACTCTACGAGCACAGATACGCAGTATTTT
NA NA TRBJ1-6 TRBV3-1 CASSSGHENSPLHF TGTGCCAGCAGCTCCGGGCACGAAAATTCACCCCTCCACTTT
NA NA TRBJ1-3 TRBV12-3/TRBV12-4 CASSPRDTIYF TGTGCCAGCAGTCCCAGAGACACCATATATTTT
NA NA TRBJ1-1 TRBV5-5 CASSPSAGNTEAFF TGTGCCAGCAGCCCCTCGGCAGGTAACACTGAAGCTTTCTTT
many NA TRBJ2-5 TRBV6-1 CASRLFRLSGKTQYF TGTGCCAGCAGATTATTCAGGCTATCGGGGAAGACCCAGTACTTC
many TRBD1 TRBJ1-1 TRBV30 CAWEGGQGRTEAFF TGTGCCTGGGAAGGTGGACAGGGACGGACTGAAGCTTTCTTT
few TRBD1 TRBJ2-7 TRBV18 CASSEGQVEYEQYF TGTGCCAGCTCGGAAGGACAGGTAGAATACGAGCAGTACTTC
many TRBD1 TRBJ2-3 TRBV7-2 CASSRDRDADTQYF TGTGCCAGCAGCCGGGACAGGGATGCAGATACGCAGTATTTT
many NA TRBJ2-3 TRBV20-1 CSAAPPTDTQYF TGCAGTGCTGCCCCACCCACAGATACGCAGTATTTT
NA NA TRBJ2-5 TRBV19 CASLGRQGDMETQYF TGTGCCAGTTTGGGGAGGCAGGGCGATATGGAGACCCAGTACTTC
many TRBD1 TRBJ1-6 TRBV28 CATGTGNSPLHF TGTGCCACCGGGACAGGGAATTCACCCCTCCACTTT
NA NA TRBJ2-7 TRBV7-5 CISVPEACRGDYEQYF NA
many NA TRBJ2-5 TRBV7-9 CASSLVGGQETQYF TGTGCCAGCAGCTTAGTGGGTGGCCAAGAGACCCAGTACTTC
many NA TRBJ1-2 TRBV19 CASSRFQYGYTF TGTGCCAGTAGTCGGTTTCAATATGGCTACACCTTC
many NA TRBJ2-1 TRBV6-2/TRBV6-3 CASSYNDPSYNEQFF TGTGCCAGCAGTTACAATGACCCCTCCTACAATGAGCAGTTCTTC
few TRBD2 TRBJ2-7 TRBV6-5 CASSRNPSGSIYEQYF TGTGCCAGCAGTCGAAATCCTAGCGGGAGTATCTACGAGCAGTACTTC
few NA TRBJ2-1 TRBV15 CATSRGGGIGKQFF TGTGCCACCAGCAGAGGTGGCGGGATCGGGAAACAGTTCTTC
NA NA TRBJ2-2 TRBV18 CASSPITNTGELFF TGTGCCAGCTCACCAATCACGAACACCGGGGAGCTGTTTTTT
few NA TRBJ2-1 TRBV27 CASTEGNEQFF TGTGCCAGCACGGAGGGCAATGAGCAGTTCTTC
few TRBD1 TRBJ2-3 TRBV4-3 CASRRDRSTDTQYF TGCGCCAGCAGACGGGACAGGAGCACAGATACGCAGTATTTT
many NA TRBJ2-7 TRBV30 CAWSTPGGGYEQYF TGTGCCTGGAGTACCCCAGGGGGGGGCTACGAGCAGTACTTC
few NA TRBJ2-7 TRBV11-2 CASSLDEGWYEQYF TGTGCCAGCAGCTTAGATGAGGGGTGGTACGAGCAGTACTTC